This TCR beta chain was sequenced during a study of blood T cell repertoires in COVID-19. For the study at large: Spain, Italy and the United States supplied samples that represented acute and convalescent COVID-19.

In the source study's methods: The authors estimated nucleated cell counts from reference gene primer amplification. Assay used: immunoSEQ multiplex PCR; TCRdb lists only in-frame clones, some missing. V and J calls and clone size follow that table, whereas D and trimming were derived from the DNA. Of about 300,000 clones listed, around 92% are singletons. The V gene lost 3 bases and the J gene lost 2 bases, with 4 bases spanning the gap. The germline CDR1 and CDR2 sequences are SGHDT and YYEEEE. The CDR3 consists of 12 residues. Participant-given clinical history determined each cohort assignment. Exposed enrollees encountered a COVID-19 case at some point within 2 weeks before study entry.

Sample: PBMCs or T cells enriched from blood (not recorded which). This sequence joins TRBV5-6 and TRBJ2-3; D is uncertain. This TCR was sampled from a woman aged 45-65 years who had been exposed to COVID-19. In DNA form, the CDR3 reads TGTGCCAGCAGCTCGGTCACAGATACGCAGTATTTT. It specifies CASSSVTDTQYF.